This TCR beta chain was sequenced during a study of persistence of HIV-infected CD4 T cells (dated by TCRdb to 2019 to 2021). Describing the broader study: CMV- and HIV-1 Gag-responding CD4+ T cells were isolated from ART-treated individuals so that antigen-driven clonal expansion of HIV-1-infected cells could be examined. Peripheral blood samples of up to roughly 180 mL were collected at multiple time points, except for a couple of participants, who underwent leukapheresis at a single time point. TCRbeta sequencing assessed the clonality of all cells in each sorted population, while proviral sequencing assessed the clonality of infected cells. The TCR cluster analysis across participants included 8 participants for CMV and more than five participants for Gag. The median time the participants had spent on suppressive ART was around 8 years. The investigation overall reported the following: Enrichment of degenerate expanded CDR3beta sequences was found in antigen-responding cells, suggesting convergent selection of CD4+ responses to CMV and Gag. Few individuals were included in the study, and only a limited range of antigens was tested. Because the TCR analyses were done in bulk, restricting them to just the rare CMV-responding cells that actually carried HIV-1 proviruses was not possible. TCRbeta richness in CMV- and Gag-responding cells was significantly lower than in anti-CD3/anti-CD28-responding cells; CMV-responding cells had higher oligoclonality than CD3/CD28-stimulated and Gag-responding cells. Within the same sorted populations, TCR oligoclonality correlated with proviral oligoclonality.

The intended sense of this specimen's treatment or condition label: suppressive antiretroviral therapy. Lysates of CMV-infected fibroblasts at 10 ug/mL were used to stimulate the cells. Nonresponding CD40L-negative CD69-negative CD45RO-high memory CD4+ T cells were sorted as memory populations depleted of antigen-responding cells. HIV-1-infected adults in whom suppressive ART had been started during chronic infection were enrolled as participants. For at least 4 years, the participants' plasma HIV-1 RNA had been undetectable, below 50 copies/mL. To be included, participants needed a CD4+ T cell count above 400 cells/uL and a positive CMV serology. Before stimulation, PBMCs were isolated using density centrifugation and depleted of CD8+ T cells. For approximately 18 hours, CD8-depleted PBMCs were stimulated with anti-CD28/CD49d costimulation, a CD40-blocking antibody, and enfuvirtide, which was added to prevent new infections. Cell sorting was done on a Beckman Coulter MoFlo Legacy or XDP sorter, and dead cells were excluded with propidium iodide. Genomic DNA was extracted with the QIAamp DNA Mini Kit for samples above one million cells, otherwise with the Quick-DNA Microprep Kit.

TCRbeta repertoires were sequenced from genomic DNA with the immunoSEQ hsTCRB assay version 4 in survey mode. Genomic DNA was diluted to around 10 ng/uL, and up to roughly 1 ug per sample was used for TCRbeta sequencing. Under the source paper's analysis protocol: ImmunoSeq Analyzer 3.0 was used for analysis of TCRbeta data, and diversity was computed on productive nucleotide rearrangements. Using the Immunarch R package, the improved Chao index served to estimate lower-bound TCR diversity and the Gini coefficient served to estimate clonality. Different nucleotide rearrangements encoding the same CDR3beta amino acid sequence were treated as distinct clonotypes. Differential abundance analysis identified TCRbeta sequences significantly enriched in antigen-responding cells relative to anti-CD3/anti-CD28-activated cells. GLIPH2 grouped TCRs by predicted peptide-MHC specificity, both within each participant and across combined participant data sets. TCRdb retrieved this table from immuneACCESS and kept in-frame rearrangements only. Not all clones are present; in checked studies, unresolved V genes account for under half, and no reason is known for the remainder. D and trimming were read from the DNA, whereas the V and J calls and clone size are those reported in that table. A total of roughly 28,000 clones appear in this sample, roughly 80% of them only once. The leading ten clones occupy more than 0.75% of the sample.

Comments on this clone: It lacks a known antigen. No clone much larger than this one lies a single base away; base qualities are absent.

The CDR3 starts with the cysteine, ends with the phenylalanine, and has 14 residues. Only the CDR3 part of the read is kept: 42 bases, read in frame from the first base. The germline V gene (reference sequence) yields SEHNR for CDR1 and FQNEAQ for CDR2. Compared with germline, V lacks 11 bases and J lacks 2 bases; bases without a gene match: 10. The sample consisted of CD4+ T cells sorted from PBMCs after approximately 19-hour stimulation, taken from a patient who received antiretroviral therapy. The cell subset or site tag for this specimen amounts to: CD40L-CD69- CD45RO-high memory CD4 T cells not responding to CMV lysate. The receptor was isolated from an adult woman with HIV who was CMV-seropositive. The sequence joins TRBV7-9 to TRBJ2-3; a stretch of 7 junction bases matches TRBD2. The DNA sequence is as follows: TGTGCCGCCGGGGCTAGCGGAAACACAGATACGCAGTATTTT. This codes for CAAGASGNTDTQYF.